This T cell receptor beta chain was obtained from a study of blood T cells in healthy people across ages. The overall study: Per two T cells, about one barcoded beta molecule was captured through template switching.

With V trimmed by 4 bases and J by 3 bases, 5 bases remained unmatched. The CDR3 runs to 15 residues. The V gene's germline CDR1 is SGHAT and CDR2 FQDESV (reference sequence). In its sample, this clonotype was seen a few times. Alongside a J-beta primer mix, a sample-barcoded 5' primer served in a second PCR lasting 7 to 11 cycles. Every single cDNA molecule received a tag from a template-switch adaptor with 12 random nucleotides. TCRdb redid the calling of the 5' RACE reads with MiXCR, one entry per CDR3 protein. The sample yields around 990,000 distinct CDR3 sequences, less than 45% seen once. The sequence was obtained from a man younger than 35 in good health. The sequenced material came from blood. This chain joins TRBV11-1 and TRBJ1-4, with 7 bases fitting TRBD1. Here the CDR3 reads CASSSEGQSNEKLFF. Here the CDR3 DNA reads TGTGCCAGCAGCTCTGAGGGACAGTCTAATGAAAAACTGTTTTTT.